The 16 T cell receptor beta chains given below trace back to one sample, sequenced in a study of blood T cell repertoires in COVID-19. Here immunoSEQ multiplex PCR was the method, and the copy in TCRdb shows in-frame clones only, minus some. The repertoire has 150,000 or so clones, 84% of them found once; the top ten carry about two fifths. The sequenced sample was peripheral blood. The receptors were sampled from a human donor in a cohort sampled during active COVID-19.

The rearrangement uses TRBV10-3 and TRBJ1-1; D perhaps matches TRBD1 (5 bases). Germline CDR1 reads ENHRY; CDR2 reads SYGVKD. V was trimmed by 2 bases and J by 5 bases, leaving 15 bases between them. This CDR3 comprises 15 residues. CDR3 DNA: TGTGCCATCAGTGAGAATATGTGGGGGGAGACTGAAGCTTTCTTT. It codes for CAISENMWGETEAFF.

The chain employs TRBV10-3 and TRBJ2-1, with 9 positions matching TRBD1. Germline V gene lookup returns CDR1 ENHRY and CDR2 SYGVKD. The CDR3 has 13 residues. V shed 10 bases, J shed 3 bases, and the junction held 4 bases outside the gene matches. This CDR3 is CATEGQGYNEQFF. In nucleotides, the CDR3 is TGTGCCACGGAGGGACAGGGCTACAATGAGCAGTTCTTC.

V and J are TRBV19 and TRBJ1-5, with 7 bases that match TRBD1. The CDR3 length is 15 residues. J lost 2 bases, V lost 5 bases, and 6 bases had no gene match. CDR1 LNHDA and CDR2 SQIVND come from the germline V gene (reference sequence). CDR3 DNA sequence: TGTGCCAGTAGTTATTCCCAGGGGGGCAATCAGCCCCAGCATTTT. This translates into CASSYSQGGNQPQHF.

The chain uses TRBV29-1 and TRBJ1-1; D is perhaps TRBD1 (5 bases). The CDR3 runs to 12 residues. The germline V gene encodes CDR1 SQVTM and CDR2 ANQGSEA. Trimming pared 4 bases from V and 5 bases from J, leaving 11 bases between. The CDR3 spells CSVGQGLTEAFF. In DNA form, the CDR3 reads TGCAGCGTTGGCCAGGGCCTGACTGAAGCTTTCTTT.

CDR3 in DNA: TGTGCCAGCAGCCCTAGCCGCCTAGCGGGAGGGAGAGAGCAGTTCTTC. Translated, it gives CASSPSRLAGGREQFF. This chain connects TRBV11-3 to TRBJ2-1; 12 bases align to TRBD2. Looked up from germline, CDR1 is SGHNT and CDR2 is YENEEA. The length of the CDR3 is 16 residues. V lost 5 bases and J lost 10; bases outside the gene matches: 12.

The chain joins TRBV5-6 to TRBJ2-2, with TRBD2 identical over 8 bases. The ends lost 4 bases at V and 2 bases at J; junction bases unmatched: 1. In germline, CDR1 is SGHDT, CDR2 YYEEEE. The CDR3 totals 14 residues. This chain's CDR3 is CASSGTSNTGELFF. CDR3 nucleotide sequence: TGTGCCAGCAGCGGGACTAGTAACACCGGGGAGCTGTTTTTT.

This clone was picked up many times. The CDR3 sequence is CASSLLAEGEYNEQFF. The DNA of the CDR3 is TGTGCCAGCAGCCTCCTAGCGGAGGGGGAATACAATGAGCAGTTCTTC. This rearrangement joins TRBV6-2 or TRBV6-3 to TRBJ2-1; D is perhaps TRBD2 (7 bases). The germline gives CDR1 MNHEY, CDR2 SVGEGT. The CDR3 consists of 16 residues. Trimming cost V 6 bases and J 4 bases, with 19 bases left between them.

The chain uses TRBV6-5 and TRBJ2-1; D is possibly TRBD2 (5 bases). V lost 0 bases and J 10 bases, leaving 16 bases between the germline ends. Germline CDR1 and CDR2: MNHEY and SVGAGI. The CDR3 covers 15 residues. The CDR3 protein is CASSYSRDGGWEQFF. CDR3 nucleotide sequence: TGTGCCAGCAGTTACTCGAGGGATGGCGGGTGGGAGCAGTTCTTC.

The chain combines TRBV7-2 with TRBJ2-3; maybe TRBD1 (6 bases). The CDR3 runs 17 residues. Germline CDR1 reads SGHTA; CDR2 reads FQGNSA. Trimming shortened V by 5 bases and J by 5 bases, and 23 bases separated the two germline ends. In DNA, the CDR3 is TGTGCCAGCAGCCCCACCGGACAGACTTCGAGTGGAGATACGCAGTATTTT. Encoded protein: CASSPTGQTSSGDTQYF.

This clone has only a few counts. The chain has TRBV12-3 or TRBV12-4 and TRBJ1-2; 7 bases align to TRBD1. V was clipped by 3 bases and J by 8 bases; unmatched bases: 3. The CDR3 spans 12 residues. The CDR3 is CASSLGRGGYTF. The CDR3 DNA is TGTGCCAGCAGTTTGGGCAGGGGGGGCTACACCTTC.

V usage is TRBV2 and J usage is TRBJ2-2, with TRBD2 matching over 11 bases. CDR1 SNHLY and CDR2 FYNNEI come from the germline V gene. V lost 4 bases and J lost 7; bases outside the gene matches: 5. This CDR3 region has 15 residues. The CDR3: CASSGLAGPGGELFF. DNA of the CDR3: TGTGCCAGCAGTGGACTAGCGGGACCGGGCGGGGAGCTGTTTTTT.

This chain links TRBV4-2 with TRBJ1-2; 7 bases agree with TRBD1. Per the germline V gene, CDR1 is LGHNA and CDR2 is YNFKEQ. This CDR3 contains 13 residues. V shed 4 bases and J 8 bases; nucleotides not matched to a gene: 7. The CDR3, as DNA: TGTGCCAGCAGCCCCAGAGGGGGCGCGGGCTACACCTTC. Protein sequence: CASSPRGGAGYTF.

The genes are TRBV6-5 and TRBJ2-7; TRBD2 aligns across 9 bases. Germline lookup yields CDR1 MNHEY and CDR2 SVGAGI. Unmatched junction bases numbered 8, after V lost 11 bases and J lost 3 bases. The CDR3 covers 13 residues. The CDR3 nucleotides are TGTGCCCCCCCGGGACTAGCTTACTACGAGCAGTACGTC. Translating gives CAPPGLAYYEQYV.

This clone was seen just once. This rearrangement joins TRBV5-5 to TRBJ1-3; D perhaps matches TRBD1 (5 bases). V was trimmed by 2 bases and J by 0 bases, leaving 9 bases between them. The CDR3 extends over 15 amino acids. Germline CDR1 reads SGHKS; CDR2 reads YYEKEE (reference sequence). CDR3 sequence reads: CASSLRQSSGNTIYF. CDR3 DNA sequence: TGTGCCAGCAGCTTAAGACAGAGCTCTGGAAACACCATATATTTT.

The J gene is TRBJ2-7, the V gene TRBV11-3, with 9 bases aligning to TRBD2. This CDR3 has 16 amino acids. Germline CDR1 and CDR2: SGHNT and YENEEA. V gave up 4 bases and J gave up 5 bases; unmatched junction bases: 12. CDR3 region: CASSYAPSGGNNEQYF. DNA of the CDR3: TGTGCCAGCAGCTATGCCCCCAGCGGGGGGAATAACGAGCAGTACTTC. The entire variable domain, with the rest obtained from reference TRBV11-3 and TRBJ2-7, is as follows: EAGVVQSPRYKIIEKKQPVAFWCNPISGHNTLYWYLQNLGQGPELLIRYENEEAVDDSQLPKDRFSAERLKGVDSTLKIQPAELGDSAVYLCASSYAPSGGNNEQYFGPGTRLTVT.

The J gene is TRBJ2-2, the V gene TRBV7-3; 14 positions agree with TRBD2. The germline V gene has CDR1 SGHTA and CDR2 FQGTGA. J was trimmed by 4 bases and V by 5 bases; bases with no gene match: 18. CDR3 size: 21 residues. Written as DNA, the CDR3 is TGTGCCAGCAGCAAAAGGATCAAAGGGACTAGCGGGAGTATTGGCACCGGGGAGCTGTTTTTT. Protein: CASSKRIKGTSGSIGTGELFF.